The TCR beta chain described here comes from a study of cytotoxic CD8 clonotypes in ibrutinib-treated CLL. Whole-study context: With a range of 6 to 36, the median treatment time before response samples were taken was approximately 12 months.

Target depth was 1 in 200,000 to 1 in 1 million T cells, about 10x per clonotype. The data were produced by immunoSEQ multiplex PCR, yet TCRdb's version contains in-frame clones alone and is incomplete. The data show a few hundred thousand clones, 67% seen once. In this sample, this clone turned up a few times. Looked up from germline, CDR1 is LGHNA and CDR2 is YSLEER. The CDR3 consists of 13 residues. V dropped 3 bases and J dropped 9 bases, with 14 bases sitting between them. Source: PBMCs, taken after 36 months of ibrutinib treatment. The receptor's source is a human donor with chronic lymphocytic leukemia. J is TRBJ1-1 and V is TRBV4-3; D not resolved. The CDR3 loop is CASSQEKTSKAFF. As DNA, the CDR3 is TGCGCCAGCAGCCAGGAAAAGACGTCTAAAGCTTTCTTT.